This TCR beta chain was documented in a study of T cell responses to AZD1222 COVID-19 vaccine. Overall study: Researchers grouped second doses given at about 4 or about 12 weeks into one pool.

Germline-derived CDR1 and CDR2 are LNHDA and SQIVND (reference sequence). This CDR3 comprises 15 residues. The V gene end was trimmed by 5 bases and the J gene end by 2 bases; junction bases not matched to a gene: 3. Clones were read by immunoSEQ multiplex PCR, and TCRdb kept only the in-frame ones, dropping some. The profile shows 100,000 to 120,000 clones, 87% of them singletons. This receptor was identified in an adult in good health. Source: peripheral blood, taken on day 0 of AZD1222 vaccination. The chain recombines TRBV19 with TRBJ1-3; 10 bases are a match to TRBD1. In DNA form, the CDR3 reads TGTGCCAGTAGTGGACAGGGGGGGCCTGGAAACACCATATATTTT. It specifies CASSGQGGPGNTIYF.